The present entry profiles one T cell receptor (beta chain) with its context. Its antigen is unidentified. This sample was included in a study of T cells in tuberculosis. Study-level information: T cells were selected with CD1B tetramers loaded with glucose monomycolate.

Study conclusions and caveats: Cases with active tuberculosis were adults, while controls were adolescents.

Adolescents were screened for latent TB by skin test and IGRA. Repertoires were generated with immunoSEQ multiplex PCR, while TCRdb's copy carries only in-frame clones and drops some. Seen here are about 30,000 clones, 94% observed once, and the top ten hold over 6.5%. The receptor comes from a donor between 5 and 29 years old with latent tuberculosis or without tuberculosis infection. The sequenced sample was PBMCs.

CDR3 nucleotides: TGTGCCAGCAGTGAGGAGGCCTACGAGCAGTACTTC. This gives the protein CASSEEAYEQYF. The J gene is TRBJ2-7, the V gene TRBV2; TRBD2 is a possible D gene (5 bases). V was cut by 3 bases and J by 2 bases, with 5 bases left in between. CDR1 is SNHLY and CDR2 is FYNNEI in the germline V gene. The CDR3 covers 12 residues.